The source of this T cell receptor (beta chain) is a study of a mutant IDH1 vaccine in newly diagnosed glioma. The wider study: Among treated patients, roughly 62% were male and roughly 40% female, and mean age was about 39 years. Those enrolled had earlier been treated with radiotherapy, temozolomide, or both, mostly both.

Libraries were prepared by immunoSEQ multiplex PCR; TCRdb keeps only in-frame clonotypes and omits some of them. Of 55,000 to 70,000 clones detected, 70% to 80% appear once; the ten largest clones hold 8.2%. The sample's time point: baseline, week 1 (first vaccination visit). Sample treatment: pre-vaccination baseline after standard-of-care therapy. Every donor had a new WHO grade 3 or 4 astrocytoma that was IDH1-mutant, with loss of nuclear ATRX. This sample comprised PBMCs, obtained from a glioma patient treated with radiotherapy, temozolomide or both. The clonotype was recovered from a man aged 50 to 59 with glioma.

DNA of the CDR3: TGTGCCTGGGGGCCCTGGGGGAACGATGGCTACACCTTC. Translated: CAWGPWGNDGYTF. This sequence joins TRBV30 and TRBJ1-2; D might be TRBD1 (5 bases). The CDR3 consists of 13 residues. Germline V gene data show CDR1 as GTSNPN and CDR2 as SVGIG (reference sequence). V gave up 5 bases and J gave up 6 bases, with 16 bases separating them.